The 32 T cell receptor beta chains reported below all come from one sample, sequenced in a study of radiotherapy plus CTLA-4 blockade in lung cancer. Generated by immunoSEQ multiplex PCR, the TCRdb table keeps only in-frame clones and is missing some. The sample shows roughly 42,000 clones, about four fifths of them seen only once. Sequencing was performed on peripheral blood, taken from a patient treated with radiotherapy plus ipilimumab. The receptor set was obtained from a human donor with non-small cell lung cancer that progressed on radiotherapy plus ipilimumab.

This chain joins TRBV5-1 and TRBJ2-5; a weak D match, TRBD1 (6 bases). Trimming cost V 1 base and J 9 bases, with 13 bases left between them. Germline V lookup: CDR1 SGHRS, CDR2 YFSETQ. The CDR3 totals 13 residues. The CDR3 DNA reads TGCGCCAGCAGCTTGCCAGGGGCAGGGTCCCAGTACTTC. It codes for CASSLPGAGSQYF. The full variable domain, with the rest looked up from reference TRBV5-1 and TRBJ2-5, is KAGVTQTPRYLIKTRGQQVTLSCSPISGHRSVSWYQQTPGQGLQFLFEYFSETQRNKGNFPGRFSGRQFSNSRSEMNVSTLELGDSALYLCASSLPGAGSQYFGPGTRLLVL.

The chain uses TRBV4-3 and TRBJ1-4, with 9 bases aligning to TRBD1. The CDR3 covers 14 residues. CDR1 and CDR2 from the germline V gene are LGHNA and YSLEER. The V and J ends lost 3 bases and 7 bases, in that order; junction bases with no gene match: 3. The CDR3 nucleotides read TGCGCCAGCAGCCAGGGACAGGGAGGTGAAAAACTGTTTTTT. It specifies CASSQGQGGEKLFF.

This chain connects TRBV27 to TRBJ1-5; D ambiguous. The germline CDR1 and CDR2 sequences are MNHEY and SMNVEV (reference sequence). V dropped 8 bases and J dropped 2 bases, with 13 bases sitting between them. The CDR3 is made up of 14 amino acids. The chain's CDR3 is CASRRGNGNQPQHF. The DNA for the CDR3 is TGTGCCAGCCGAAGAGGGAACGGCAATCAGCCCCAGCATTTT.

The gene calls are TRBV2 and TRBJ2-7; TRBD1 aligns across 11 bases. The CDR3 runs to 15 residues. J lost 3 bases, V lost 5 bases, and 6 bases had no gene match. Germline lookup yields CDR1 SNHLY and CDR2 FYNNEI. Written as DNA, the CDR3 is TGTGCCAGCAGTCCCAGGGGGACAGGGGGCTACGAGCAGTACTTC. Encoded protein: CASSPRGTGGYEQYF.

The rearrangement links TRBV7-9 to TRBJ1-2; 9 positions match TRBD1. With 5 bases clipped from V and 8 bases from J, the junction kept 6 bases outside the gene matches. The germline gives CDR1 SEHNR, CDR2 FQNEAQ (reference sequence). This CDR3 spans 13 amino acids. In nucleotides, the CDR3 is TGTGCCAGCAGCGGAAGGACAGGGGACGGCTACACCTTC. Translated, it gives CASSGRTGDGYTF.

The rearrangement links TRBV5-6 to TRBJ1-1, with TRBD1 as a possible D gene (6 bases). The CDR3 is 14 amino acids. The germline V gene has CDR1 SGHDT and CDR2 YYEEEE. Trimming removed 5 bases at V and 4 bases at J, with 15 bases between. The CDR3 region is CASSFHRAGTEAFF. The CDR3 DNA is TGTGCCAGCAGTTTTCACAGGGCGGGCACTGAAGCTTTCTTT.

The CDR3 DNA follows: TGTGCCAGCAGCGTTATCCTAGCGGGGGGATACACCGGGGAGCTGTTTTTT. Protein sequence: CASSVILAGGYTGELFF. The chain employs TRBV9 and TRBJ2-2, with TRBD2 matching over 11 bases. Trimming took 2 bases from V and 3 from J; bases not matched to a gene: 6. This CDR3 contains 17 residues. In germline, CDR1 is SGDLS, CDR2 YYNGEE.

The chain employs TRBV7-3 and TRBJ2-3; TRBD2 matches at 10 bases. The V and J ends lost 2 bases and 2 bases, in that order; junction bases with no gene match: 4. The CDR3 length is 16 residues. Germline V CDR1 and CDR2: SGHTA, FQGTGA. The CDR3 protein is CASSLASGGSTDTQYF. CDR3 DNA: TGTGCCAGCAGCTTAGCTAGCGGGGGATCCACAGATACGCAGTATTTT.

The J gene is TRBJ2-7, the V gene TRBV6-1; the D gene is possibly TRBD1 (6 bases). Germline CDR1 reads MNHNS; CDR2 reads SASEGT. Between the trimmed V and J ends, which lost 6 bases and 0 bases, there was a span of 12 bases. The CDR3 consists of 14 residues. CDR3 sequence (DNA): TGTGCCAGCAGACAGGGCCTCAGCTCCTACGAGCAGTACTTC. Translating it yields CASRQGLSSYEQYF.

DNA for the CDR3: TGTGCCAGCAGCTTGATGTTCGGACAGGCCACAGATACGCAGTATTTT. Residues: CASSLMFGQATDTQYF. V is TRBV5-8 and J is TRBJ2-3, with 7 bases aligning to TRBD1. Trimming removed 1 base from V and 2 bases from J; junction bases left unmatched: 7. CDR1 SGHTS and CDR2 YDEGEE come from the germline V gene. This CDR3 has 16 residues.

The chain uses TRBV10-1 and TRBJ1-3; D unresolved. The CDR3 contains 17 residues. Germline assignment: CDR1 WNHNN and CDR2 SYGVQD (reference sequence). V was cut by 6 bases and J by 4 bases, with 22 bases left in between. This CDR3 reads CASRAPVISCQGNTIYF. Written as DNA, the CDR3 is TGCGCCAGCAGGGCACCTGTAATCTCGTGTCAAGGAAACACCATATATTTT.

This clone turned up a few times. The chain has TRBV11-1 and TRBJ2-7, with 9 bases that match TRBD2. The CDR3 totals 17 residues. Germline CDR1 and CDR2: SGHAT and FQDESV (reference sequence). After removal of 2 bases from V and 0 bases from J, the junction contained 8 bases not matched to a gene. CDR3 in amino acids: CASSLLGGLAISYEQYF. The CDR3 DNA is TGTGCCAGCAGCTTATTAGGCGGACTAGCGATCTCCTACGAGCAGTACTTC.

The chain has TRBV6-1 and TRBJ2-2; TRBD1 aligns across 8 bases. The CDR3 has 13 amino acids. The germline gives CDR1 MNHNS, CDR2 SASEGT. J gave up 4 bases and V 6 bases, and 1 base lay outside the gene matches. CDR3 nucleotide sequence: TGTGCCAGCAGAGGACAGGGCACCGGGGAGCTGTTTTTT. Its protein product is CASRGQGTGELFF.

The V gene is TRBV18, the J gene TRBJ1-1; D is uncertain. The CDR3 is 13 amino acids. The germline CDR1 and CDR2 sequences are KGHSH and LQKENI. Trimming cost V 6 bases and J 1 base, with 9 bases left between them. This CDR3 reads CASSRDKNTEAFF. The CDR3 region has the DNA TGTGCCAGCTCGCGAGACAAGAACACTGAAGCTTTCTTT. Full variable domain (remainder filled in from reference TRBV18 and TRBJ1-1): NAGVMQNPRHLVRRRGQEARLRCSPMKGHSHVYWYRQLPEEGLKFMVYLQKENIIDESGMPKERFSAEFPKEGPSILRIQQVVRGDSAAYFCASSRDKNTEAFFGQGTRLTVV.

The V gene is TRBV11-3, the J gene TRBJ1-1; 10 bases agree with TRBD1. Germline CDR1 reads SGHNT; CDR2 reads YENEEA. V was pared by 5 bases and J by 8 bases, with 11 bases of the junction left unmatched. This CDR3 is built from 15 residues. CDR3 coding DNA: TGTGCCAGCAGCCGGACAGGGGGGGAAGAGGCGGAAGCTTTCTTT. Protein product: CASSRTGGEEAEAFF. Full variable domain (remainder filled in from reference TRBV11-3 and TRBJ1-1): EAGVVQSPRYKIIEKKQPVAFWCNPISGHNTLYWYLQNLGQGPELLIRYENEEAVDDSQLPKDRFSAERLKGVDSTLKIQPAELGDSAVYLCASSRTGGEEAEAFFGQGTRLTVV.

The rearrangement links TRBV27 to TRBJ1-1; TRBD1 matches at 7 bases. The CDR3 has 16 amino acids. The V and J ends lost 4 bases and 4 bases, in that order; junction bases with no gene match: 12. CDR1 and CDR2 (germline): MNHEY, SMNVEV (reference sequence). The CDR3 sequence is CASSSLPGQKSTEAFF. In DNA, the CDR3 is TGTGCCAGCAGTTCTCTACCGGGACAGAAGAGCACTGAAGCTTTCTTT.

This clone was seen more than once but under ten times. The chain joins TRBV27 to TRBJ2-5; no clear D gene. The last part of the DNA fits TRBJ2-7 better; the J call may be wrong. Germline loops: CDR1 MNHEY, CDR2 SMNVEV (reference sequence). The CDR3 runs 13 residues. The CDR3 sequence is CASSLSPGYEQYF. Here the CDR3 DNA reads TGTGCCAGCAGTTTATCTCCAGGCTACGAGCAGTACTTC.

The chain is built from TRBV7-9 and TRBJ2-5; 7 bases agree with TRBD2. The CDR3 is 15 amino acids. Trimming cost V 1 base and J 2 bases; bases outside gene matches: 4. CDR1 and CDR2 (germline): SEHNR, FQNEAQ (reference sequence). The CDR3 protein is CASSLDLAEQETQYF. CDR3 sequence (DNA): TGTGCCAGCAGCTTAGATCTAGCGGAACAAGAGACCCAGTACTTC.

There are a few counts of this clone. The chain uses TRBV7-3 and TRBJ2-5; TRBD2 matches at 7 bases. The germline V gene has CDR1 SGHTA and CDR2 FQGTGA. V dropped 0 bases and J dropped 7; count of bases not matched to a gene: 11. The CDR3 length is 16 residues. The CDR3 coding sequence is TGTGCCAGCAGCTTAACACCCTTAGCGGGCGGGACGACCCAGTACTTC. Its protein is CASSLTPLAGGTTQYF.

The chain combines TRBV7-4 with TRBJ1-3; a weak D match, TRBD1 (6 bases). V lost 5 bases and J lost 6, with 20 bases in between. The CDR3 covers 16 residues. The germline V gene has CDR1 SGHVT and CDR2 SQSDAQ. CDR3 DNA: TGTGCCAGCAGCCCCGATGGTCCAGGGGTGATAAACACCATATATTTT. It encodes CASSPDGPGVINTIYF.

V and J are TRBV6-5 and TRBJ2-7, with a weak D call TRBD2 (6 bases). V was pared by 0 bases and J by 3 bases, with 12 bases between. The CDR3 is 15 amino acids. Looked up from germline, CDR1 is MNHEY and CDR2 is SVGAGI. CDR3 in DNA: TGTGCCAGCAGTTACTCGGGGACTGGGAACTACGAGCAGTACTTC. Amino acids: CASSYSGTGNYEQYF.

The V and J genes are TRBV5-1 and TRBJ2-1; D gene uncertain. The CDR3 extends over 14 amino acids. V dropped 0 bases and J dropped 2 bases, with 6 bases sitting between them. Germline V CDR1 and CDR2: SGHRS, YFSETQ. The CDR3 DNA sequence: TGCGCCAGCAGCTTGGACTCCCCCTACAATGAGCAGTTCTTC. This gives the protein CASSLDSPYNEQFF. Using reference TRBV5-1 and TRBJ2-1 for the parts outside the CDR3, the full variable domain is KAGVTQTPRYLIKTRGQQVTLSCSPISGHRSVSWYQQTPGQGLQFLFEYFSETQRNKGNFPGRFSGRQFSNSRSEMNVSTLELGDSALYLCASSLDSPYNEQFFGPGTRLTVL.

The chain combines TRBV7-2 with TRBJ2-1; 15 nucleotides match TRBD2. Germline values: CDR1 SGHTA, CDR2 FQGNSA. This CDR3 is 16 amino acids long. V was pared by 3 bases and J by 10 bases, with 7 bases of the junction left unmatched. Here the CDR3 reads CASSFRTSGGAVEQFF. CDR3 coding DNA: TGTGCCAGCAGCTTCCGGACTAGCGGGGGGGCCGTAGAGCAGTTCTTC.

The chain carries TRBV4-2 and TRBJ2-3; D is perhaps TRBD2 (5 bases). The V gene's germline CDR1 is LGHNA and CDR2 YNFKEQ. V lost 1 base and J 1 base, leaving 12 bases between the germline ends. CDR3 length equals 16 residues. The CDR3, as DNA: TGTGCCAGCAGCCAAGTGAGGGTGCAGGGCACAGATACGCAGTATTTT. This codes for CASSQVRVQGTDTQYF.

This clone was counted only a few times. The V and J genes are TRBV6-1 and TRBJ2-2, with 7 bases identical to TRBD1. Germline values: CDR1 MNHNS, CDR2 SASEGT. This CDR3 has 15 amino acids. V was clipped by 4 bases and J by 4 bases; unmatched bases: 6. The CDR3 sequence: CASSATGTATGELFF. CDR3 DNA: TGTGCCAGCAGTGCCACCGGGACAGCCACCGGGGAGCTGTTTTTT.

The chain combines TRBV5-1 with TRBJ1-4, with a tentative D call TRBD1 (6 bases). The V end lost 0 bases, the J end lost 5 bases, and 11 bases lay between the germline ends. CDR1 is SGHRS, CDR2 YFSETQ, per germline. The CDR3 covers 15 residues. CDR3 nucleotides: TGCGCCAGCAGCTTGGGCCAGGGGATCAATGAAAAACTGTTTTTT. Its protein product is CASSLGQGINEKLFF.

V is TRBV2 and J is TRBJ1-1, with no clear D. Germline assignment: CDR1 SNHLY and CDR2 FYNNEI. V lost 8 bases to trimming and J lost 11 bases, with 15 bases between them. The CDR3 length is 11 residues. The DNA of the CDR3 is TGTGCCAGCCGTATTGGCGGGTTCGCTTTCTTT. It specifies CASRIGGFAFF.

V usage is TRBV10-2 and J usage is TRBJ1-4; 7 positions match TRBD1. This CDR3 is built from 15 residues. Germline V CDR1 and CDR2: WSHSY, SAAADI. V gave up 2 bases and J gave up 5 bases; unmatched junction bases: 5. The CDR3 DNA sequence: TGCGCCAGCAGTGAGCAGGGGACAGCAAATGAAAAACTGTTTTTT. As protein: CASSEQGTANEKLFF.

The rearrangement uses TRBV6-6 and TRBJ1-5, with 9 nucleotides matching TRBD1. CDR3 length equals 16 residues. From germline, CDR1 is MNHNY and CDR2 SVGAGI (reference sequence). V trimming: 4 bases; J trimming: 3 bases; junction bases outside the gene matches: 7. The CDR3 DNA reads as TGTGCCAGCAGTTCGCCCGGACAGGGGTACAATCAGCCCCAGCATTTT. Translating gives CASSSPGQGYNQPQHF.

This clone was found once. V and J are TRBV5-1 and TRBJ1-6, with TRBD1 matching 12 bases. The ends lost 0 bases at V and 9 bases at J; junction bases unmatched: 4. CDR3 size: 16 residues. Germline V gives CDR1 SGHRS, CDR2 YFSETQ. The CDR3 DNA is TGCGCCAGCAGCTTGGCCGTGGGACAGGGGGCTTCACCCCTCCACTTT. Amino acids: CASSLAVGQGASPLHF.

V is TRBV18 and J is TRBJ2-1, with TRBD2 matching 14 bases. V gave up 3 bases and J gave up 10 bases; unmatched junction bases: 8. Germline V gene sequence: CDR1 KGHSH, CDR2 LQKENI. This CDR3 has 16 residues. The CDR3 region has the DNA TGTGCCAGCTCACCGGCAAGCGGACTAGCGGGGGGCGAGCAGTTCTTC. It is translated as CASSPASGLAGGEQFF.

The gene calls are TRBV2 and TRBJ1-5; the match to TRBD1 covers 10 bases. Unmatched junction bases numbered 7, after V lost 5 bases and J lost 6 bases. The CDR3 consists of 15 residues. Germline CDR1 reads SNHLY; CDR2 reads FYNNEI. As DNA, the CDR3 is TGTGCCAGCAGTCAACCGGGACAGGGGATTCAGCCCCAGCATTTT. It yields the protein CASSQPGQGIQPQHF.